The 15 T cell receptor beta chains listed next were all sequenced from one sample in a study of T cells in Graves' hyperthyroidism and ophthalmopathy. The CDR3 regions of TCR beta were amplified from RNA transcripts. The HTBI primer set drove a first-round RT-PCR of the TCR CDR3. MiXCR, applied by TCRdb to the multiplex PCR reads, yields one record per CDR3 protein. The data show hundreds of thousands of distinct CDR3 sequences, with around 45% seen just once and about 7.9% held by the top ten. Sequenced input: peripheral blood or thyroid tissue (not recorded which). These receptors originate from a woman under 30 with Graves' hyperthyroidism.

The V call is TRBV7-8, the J call TRBJ1-1, with D maybe TRBD1 (5 bases). The CDR3 contains 14 residues. Trimming left V 4 bases short and J 7 bases short, with 16 bases between. Germline CDR1 and CDR2: SGHVS and FQNEAQ. The CDR3 loop is CASSSESGPGEAFF. The CDR3 bases are TGTGCCAGCAGCTCCGAGTCAGGGCCAGGTGAAGCTTTCTTT.

V and J are TRBV7-9 and TRBJ1-1; TRBD1 might be the D (6 bases). Between the trimmed V and J ends, which lost 5 bases and 8 bases, there was a span of 15 bases. The CDR3 has 13 amino acids. The germline V gene has CDR1 SEHNR and CDR2 FQNEAQ (reference sequence). The CDR3 region has the DNA TGTGCCAGCAGCCCTCGGGACAACCCGGAAGCTTTCTTT. Translating gives CASSPRDNPEAFF.

Points on this clonotype: A much bigger clone sits one base away, suggesting this may be a read error. This chain joins TRBV15 and TRBJ1-3; a weak D match, TRBD1 (6 bases). V was shortened by 4 bases and J by 0 bases, with 16 bases between the two germline ends. The CDR3 spans 17 residues. The V gene's germline CDR1 is LNHNV and CDR2 YYDKDF (reference sequence). The DNA for the CDR3 is TGTGCCACCAGCAAATCCCCAGGGGCTGACTCTGGAAACACCATATATTTT. It yields the protein CATSKSPGADSGNTIYF.

With respect to this clonotype: Its ends do not fully match the called genes, so a read error is possible. The gene calls are TRBV7-6 and TRBJ1-1, with D perhaps matching TRBD1 (5 bases). The CDR3 sequence is 16 residues long. In germline, CDR1 is SGHVS, CDR2 FNYEAQ. Here the CDR3 reads CASSVAPGTMNTEAFF. The DNA of the CDR3 is TGTGCCAGCAGCGTAGCACCCGGGACGATGAACACTGAAGCTTTCTTT.

Note on this clonotype: Without the conserved terminal phenylalanine or tryptophan, this CDR3 likely stems from a read error. The V and J genes are TRBV2 and TRBJ1-2; D is perhaps TRBD1 (6 bases). Germline V lookup: CDR1 SNHLY, CDR2 FYNNEI. V was shortened by 4 bases and J by 5 bases, with 14 bases between the two germline ends. This CDR3 is 14 amino acids long. The CDR3 reads CASSGTVAGYGYTS. The CDR3 DNA sequence: TGTGCCAGCAGTGGGACAGTGGCGGGTTATGGCTACACCTCC.

The chain carries TRBV14 and TRBJ1-4; D is possibly TRBD1 (5 bases). Germline CDR1 reads SGHDN; CDR2 reads FVKESK. The CDR3 has 13 amino acids. V lost 4 bases, J lost 6 bases, and 9 bases lay in between. CDR3 in amino acids: CASSPWGDEKLFF. The DNA for the CDR3 is TGTGCCAGCAGCCCCTGGGGGGATGAAAAACTGTTTTTT.

The chain carries TRBV20-1 and TRBJ2-7; 15 bases fit TRBD2. The germline gives CDR1 DFQATT, CDR2 SNEGSKA (reference sequence). The CDR3 is 16 residues long. Losses at the gene ends were 6 bases for V and 0 bases for J; bases not matched to a gene: 6. The CDR3 spells CSASGLAGGSSYEQYF. DNA for the CDR3: TGCAGTGCCTCGGGACTAGCGGGAGGCTCCTCCTACGAGCAGTACTTC.

This chain links TRBV20-1 with TRBJ1-1; D is unclear. Germline CDR1 and CDR2: DFQATT and SNEGSKA (reference sequence). The CDR3 consists of 13 residues. Trimming removed 2 bases at V and 0 bases at J, with 7 bases between. Here the CDR3 reads CSARYRLNTEAFF. Written as DNA, the CDR3 is TGCAGTGCTAGATATCGGTTGAACACTGAAGCTTTCTTT.

The chain carries TRBV25-1 and TRBJ2-7; TRBD2 matches at 7 bases. The V gene's germline CDR1 is MGHDK and CDR2 SYGVNS. The CDR3 sequence is 13 residues long. Germline trimming cut 8 bases from V and 4 bases from J; bases unmatched to any gene: 8. The CDR3 region has the DNA TGTGCCAGCTTAGATACTAGCGTATACGAGCAGTACTTC. Translated, it gives CASLDTSVYEQYF.

The CDR3 DNA follows: TGCAGTGCTGGACGATTTCGGGGAACTGGTGGAAACACCATATATTTT. This codes for CSAGRFRGTGGNTIYF. The chain is built from TRBV20-1 and TRBJ1-3; D unresolved. Germline V gives CDR1 DFQATT, CDR2 SNEGSKA (reference sequence). The V gene lost 5 bases and the J gene lost 3 bases, with 20 bases spanning the gap. The CDR3 is made up of 16 amino acids.

The chain is built from TRBV5-1 and TRBJ2-7; D is ambiguous. The CDR3 is 14 amino acids. Germline V CDR1 and CDR2: SGHRS, YFSETQ. The V gene lost 4 bases and the J gene lost 3 bases, with 14 bases spanning the gap. CDR3 sequence: CASSRPGMGYEQYF. The CDR3 DNA reads TGCGCCAGCAGCCGGCCCGGCATGGGCTACGAGCAGTACTTC.

There are a few counts of this clonotype. V is TRBV19 and J is TRBJ1-2; D may be TRBD1 (5 bases). The V gene lost 6 bases and the J gene lost 5 bases, with 16 bases spanning the gap. Germline lookup yields CDR1 LNHDA and CDR2 SQIVND (reference sequence). The CDR3 sequence is 14 residues long. CDR3 in amino acids: CASSLRQGPYGYTF. CDR3 sequence (DNA): TGTGCCAGTAGCCTAAGGCAGGGCCCATATGGCTACACCTTC.

The CDR3 is CASSPRQINSPLHF. The CDR3 bases are TGTGCCAGCAGCCCCCGACAGATTAATTCACCCCTCCACTTT. The rearrangement joins TRBV9 to TRBJ1-6, with TRBD1 as a possible D gene (5 bases). The CDR3 is made up of 14 amino acids. CDR1 and CDR2 from the germline V gene are SGDLS and YYNGEE. Between the trimmed V and J ends, which lost 4 bases and 6 bases, there was a span of 11 bases.

The chain links TRBV4-1 to TRBJ2-5, with TRBD1 matching 7 bases. CDR1 is MGHRA, CDR2 YSYEKL, per germline. V trimming: 5 bases; J trimming: 1 base; junction bases outside the gene matches: 7. The length of the CDR3 is 15 residues. The CDR3 protein is CASSATDRSQETQYF. CDR3 DNA sequence: TGCGCCAGCAGCGCAACGGACAGGTCCCAAGAGACCCAGTACTTC.

This clonotype showed up many times. V is TRBV10-3 and J is TRBJ2-7; D call uncertain. This CDR3 contains 12 residues. The V end was cut by 7 bases, the J end by 2 bases, with 9 bases between. Germline V gene data show CDR1 as ENHRY and CDR2 as SYGVKD. CDR3 amino acids: CAIKSETYEQYF. CDR3 nucleotide sequence: TGTGCCATCAAATCGGAGACCTACGAGCAGTACTTC.